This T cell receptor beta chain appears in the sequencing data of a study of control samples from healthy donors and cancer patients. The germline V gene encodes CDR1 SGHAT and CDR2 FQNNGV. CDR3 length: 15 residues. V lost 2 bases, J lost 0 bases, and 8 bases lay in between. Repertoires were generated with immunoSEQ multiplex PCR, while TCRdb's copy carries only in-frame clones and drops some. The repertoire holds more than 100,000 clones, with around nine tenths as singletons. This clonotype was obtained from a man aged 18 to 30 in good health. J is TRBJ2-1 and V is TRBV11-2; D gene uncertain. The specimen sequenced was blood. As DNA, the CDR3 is TGTGCCAGCAGCTTAAGGGCCATCTCCTACAATGAGCAGTTCTTC. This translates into CASSLRAISYNEQFF.